What follows are 24 T cell receptor beta chains derived from one specimen sequenced in a study of PD-L1 blockade in urothelial cancer. The assay was immunoSEQ multiplex PCR, and TCRdb's table has in-frame clones only and misses some. In the table there are about 71,000 clones, roughly 89% of which are singletons. Here the sequenced sample was PBMCs, taken around atezolizumab (anti-PD-L1) treatment. The receptors shown here come from a man between 60 and 75 years old with urothelial cancer.

The gene calls are TRBV7-9 and TRBJ1-2; D call uncertain. Trimming took off 7 bases at V and 4 bases at J, with 13 bases between the two ends. Germline V gene sequence: CDR1 SEHNR, CDR2 FQNEAQ (reference sequence). The CDR3 is 13 residues long. This chain's CDR3 is CASTSISVYGYTF. The DNA of the CDR3 is TGTGCCAGCACCTCGATAAGCGTCTATGGCTACACCTTC.

This sequence joins TRBV4-2 and TRBJ2-7, with D maybe TRBD2 (5 bases). The CDR3 is 15 residues long. V lost 5 bases and J lost 3, with 17 bases in between. In germline, CDR1 is LGHNA, CDR2 YNFKEQ. CDR3 nucleotides: TGTGCCAGCAGCTTCCCCGGGATTAAAGACTACGAGCAGTACTTC. This encodes CASSFPGIKDYEQYF.

This sequence joins TRBV11-2 and TRBJ2-7; TRBD2 might be the D (5 bases). Deletions cut 3 bases from V and 4 bases from J, with 10 bases between. The CDR3 spans 13 residues. Germline CDR1 and CDR2: SGHAT and FQNNGV. The CDR3 region has the DNA TGTGCCAGCAGCTTCGGGGTCGGATACGAGCAGTACTTC. The encoded protein is CASSFGVGYEQYF.

This clone was observed a single time. J is TRBJ2-5 and V is TRBV18; 9 bases are shared with TRBD1. J gave up 1 base and V 6 bases, and 6 bases lay outside the gene matches. Germline CDR1 and CDR2: KGHSH and LQKENI. This CDR3 comprises 15 residues. The CDR3 spells CASSTPGQGQETQYF. CDR3 bases: TGTGCCAGCTCTACCCCGGGACAGGGCCAAGAGACCCAGTACTTC.

The chain couples TRBV28 to TRBJ2-3; 11 bases line up with TRBD2. This CDR3 spans 17 amino acids. Germline CDR1 and CDR2: MDHEN and SYDVKM. The V gene end was trimmed by 2 bases and the J gene end by 4 bases; junction bases not matched to a gene: 8. Written as DNA, the CDR3 is TGTGCCAGCAGTTTAAGAAAAACTAGCGGGAGCTCAGATACGCAGTATTTT. Protein sequence: CASSLRKTSGSSDTQYF.

This sequence joins TRBV9 and TRBJ1-1; D may be TRBD1 (5 bases). This CDR3 contains 15 residues. The germline V and J ends were trimmed by 2 bases and 1 base, with 12 bases remaining between them. The germline gives CDR1 SGDLS, CDR2 YYNGEE. The CDR3 is CASSVGGRPNTEAFF. CDR3 nucleotide sequence: TGTGCCAGCAGCGTGGGGGGACGCCCGAACACTGAAGCTTTCTTT.

The chain carries TRBV25-1 and TRBJ1-4, with 9 bases matching TRBD1. V dropped 10 bases and J dropped 5; count of bases not matched to a gene: 14. There are 16 residues in the CDR3. Germline CDR1 is MGHDK and CDR2 is SYGVNS. The CDR3 loop is CATQSRDRVGNEKLFF. As DNA, the CDR3 is TGTGCCACGCAGTCCCGGGACAGGGTAGGAAATGAAAAACTGTTTTTT.

The chain links TRBV21-1 to TRBJ1-2. TRBV21-1 is flagged as a pseudogene. The CDR3 contains 14 residues. DNA for the CDR3: TGTGCCAGCAGGACCCTGTGGCCGGGCTATGGCTACACCTTC. It translates to CASRTLWPGYGYTF.

The rearrangement uses TRBV6-4 and TRBJ2-5; TRBD2 matches 11 bases. Per the germline V gene, CDR1 is MRHNA and CDR2 is SNTAGT. The CDR3 sequence is 14 residues long. The trim removed 2 bases at V and 7 bases at J, leaving 3 bases unmatched. This chain's CDR3 is CASSDSLAGGTQYF. The DNA of the CDR3 is TGTGCCAGCAGTGACAGCCTAGCGGGGGGGACCCAGTACTTC.

V usage is TRBV10-3 and J usage is TRBJ1-5; 7 positions match TRBD1. The CDR3 consists of 13 residues. Per germline, CDR1 ENHRY and CDR2 SYGVKD. V lost 10 bases, J lost 3 bases, and 6 bases stayed unmatched. DNA for the CDR3: TGTGCCACCTCGACAGGGATCAATCAGCCCCAGCATTTT. Its translation: CATSTGINQPQHF.

This chain joins TRBV11-2 and TRBJ1-5, with D tentatively TRBD1 (6 bases). The germline V gene has CDR1 SGHAT and CDR2 FQNNGV. The CDR3 is made up of 15 amino acids. V dropped 5 bases and J dropped 7 bases, with 18 bases sitting between them. The CDR3 nucleotides read TGTGCCAGCAGCCTGGGGCGGGGGGCCGACCAGCCCCAGCATTTT. It encodes CASSLGRGADQPQHF.

The chain recombines TRBV25-1 with TRBJ2-3; 8 bases are a match to TRBD2. The CDR3 is made up of 15 amino acids. The V gene's germline CDR1 is MGHDK and CDR2 SYGVNS. V dropped 4 bases and J dropped 3; count of bases not matched to a gene: 6. The CDR3 region has the DNA TGTGCCAGCAGTGTTACGGGAGGGCTGACAGATACGCAGTATTTT. The encoded protein is CASSVTGGLTDTQYF.

This chain joins TRBV5-1 and TRBJ2-7; 11 bases map to TRBD1. With 0 bases clipped from V and 6 bases from J, the junction kept 8 bases outside the gene matches. Germline CDR1 is SGHRS and CDR2 is YFSETQ. This CDR3 has 16 amino acids. The CDR3 DNA sequence: TGCGCCAGCAGCTTGGAGGTTGGGACAGGGGGGTCCGAGCAGTACTTC. Amino acids: CASSLEVGTGGSEQYF. Together with reference TRBV5-1 and TRBJ2-7, the CDR3 gives the full variable domain: KAGVTQTPRYLIKTRGQQVTLSCSPISGHRSVSWYQQTPGQGLQFLFEYFSETQRNKGNFPGRFSGRQFSNSRSEMNVSTLELGDSALYLCASSLEVGTGGSEQYFGPGTRLTVT.

This chain links TRBV23-1 with TRBJ1-3, with D possibly matching TRBD1 (6 bases). TRBV23-1 is treated as an ORF (open reading frame) with a function not yet certain. This CDR3 has 14 amino acids. V dropped 6 bases and J dropped 2 bases, with 11 bases sitting between them. CDR3 DNA sequence: TGCGCCAGCAGCCCCAGGGGAGCTGGAAACACCATATATTTT. Its protein product is CASSPRGAGNTIYF.

This chain joins TRBV5-1 and TRBJ2-5, with 11 positions matching TRBD2. The ends lost 3 bases at V and 3 bases at J; junction bases unmatched: 4. CDR1 is SGHRS and CDR2 is YFSETQ in the germline V gene. This CDR3 is built from 15 residues. This CDR3 is CASSSAGLAEETQYF. The CDR3 DNA follows: TGCGCCAGCAGCTCGGCGGGACTAGCGGAAGAGACCCAGTACTTC. Variable domain in full (rest from reference TRBV5-1 and TRBJ2-5): KAGVTQTPRYLIKTRGQQVTLSCSPISGHRSVSWYQQTPGQGLQFLFEYFSETQRNKGNFPGRFSGRQFSNSRSEMNVSTLELGDSALYLCASSSAGLAEETQYFGPGTRLLVL.

The CDR3 nucleotides read TGTGCCAGCAGCTTGGGGACAGGGGGCCTCGGAAACACCATATATTTT. Amino acids: CASSLGTGGLGNTIYF. This sequence joins TRBV5-6 and TRBJ1-3; 11 positions agree with TRBD1. Germline V gene sequence: CDR1 SGHDT, CDR2 YYEEEE. V shed 0 bases and J 4 bases; nucleotides not matched to a gene: 3. The CDR3 consists of 16 residues.

This clone was counted between two and nine times. J is TRBJ2-1 and V is TRBV27; 11 nucleotides agree with TRBD1. Germline CDR1 MNHEY, CDR2 SMNVEV (reference sequence). V trimming: 0 bases; J trimming: 13 bases; junction bases outside the gene matches: 5. The CDR3 has 14 amino acids. The CDR3 nucleotides are TGTGCCAGCAGTTTATCCTGGGACAGGGGGAATCAGTTCTTC. This codes for CASSLSWDRGNQFF.

CDR3 residues: CASSVQGPRGGELFF. CDR3 DNA: TGTGCCAGCAGCGTGCAGGGCCCCCGTGGCGGGGAGCTGTTTTTT. This sequence joins TRBV9 and TRBJ2-2; possible D gene TRBD1, 5 bases. The CDR3 spans 15 residues. CDR1 SGDLS and CDR2 YYNGEE come from the germline V gene. V dropped 2 bases and J dropped 7 bases, with 15 bases sitting between them.

This clone appeared once. The CDR3 loop is CAIQGQGNYGYTF. The CDR3 DNA sequence: TGTGCCATACAGGGACAGGGGAACTATGGCTACACCTTC. The chain joins TRBV21-1 to TRBJ1-2; the table assigns TRBD1, which was not confirmed against the DNA. TRBV21-1 is recorded as a pseudogene. CDR3 length equals 13 residues.

The chain uses TRBV5-6 and TRBJ2-1; TRBD2 aligns across 8 bases. The V gene end was trimmed by 2 bases and the J gene end by 7 bases; junction bases not matched to a gene: 5. The CDR3 sequence is 14 residues long. The germline gives CDR1 SGHDT, CDR2 YYEEEE. This chain's CDR3 is CASSFPGGANEQFF. The CDR3 DNA follows: TGTGCCAGCAGCTTTCCCGGGGGGGCAAATGAGCAGTTCTTC.

The chain carries TRBV7-2 and TRBJ2-3, with 13 bases lining up with TRBD2. CDR1 is SGHTA and CDR2 is FQGNSA in the germline V gene. The CDR3 sequence is 16 residues long. With V trimmed by 5 bases and J by 4 bases, 6 bases remained unmatched. The CDR3 protein is CASSPGLAGLPDTQYF. CDR3 coding DNA: TGTGCCAGCAGCCCGGGACTAGCGGGGCTCCCAGATACGCAGTATTTT.

The chain is built from TRBV7-9 and TRBJ2-1; TRBD1 aligns across 7 bases. The V gene's germline CDR1 is SEHNR and CDR2 FQNEAQ (reference sequence). The length of the CDR3 is 17 residues. V trimming: 4 bases; J trimming: 8 bases; junction bases outside the gene matches: 17. The CDR3 protein is CASSSTTGTVAVDEQFF. CDR3 coding DNA: TGTGCCAGCAGCTCCACAACCGGGACAGTAGCTGTGGATGAGCAGTTCTTC. Looking up the rest from reference TRBV7-9 and TRBJ2-1 gives the full variable domain: DTGVSQNPRHKITKRGQNVTFRCDPISEHNRLYWYRQTLGQGPEFLTYFQNEAQLEKSRLLSDRFSAERPKGSFSTLEIQRTEQGDSAMYLCASSSTTGTVAVDEQFFGPGTRLTVL.

CDR3 protein: CASSDSGGPYEQYF. The CDR3 nucleotides are TGTGCCAGCAGTGATAGCGGGGGGCCATACGAGCAGTACTTC. V is TRBV9 and J is TRBJ2-7; 10 nucleotides agree with TRBD2. CDR3 length: 14 residues. V gave up 5 bases and J gave up 4 bases; unmatched junction bases: 6. Germline V gives CDR1 SGDLS, CDR2 YYNGEE.

This clone was seen once. At one of its ends the junction is not consistent with the germline gene, which may arise from a read error. The V and J genes are TRBV19 and TRBJ2-5; 8 bases line up with TRBD2. Germline CDR1 is LNHDA and CDR2 is SQIVND (reference sequence). The CDR3 is made up of 14 amino acids. CDR3 DNA: TGTGCCAGTAGTATAGCGGTACGAGCGGGAGCTCCTGACTTC. This encodes CASSIAVRAGAPDF.